The 5 T cell receptor beta chains below were found in one sample sequenced in a study of CD4+ T cells in melanoma. Here immunoSEQ multiplex PCR was the method, and the copy in TCRdb shows in-frame clones only, minus some. The sample holds 50,000 or so clones, 89% seen once. Sequenced input: peripheral blood. Receptor source: a human donor with melanoma.

The rearrangement uses TRBV15 and TRBJ1-3, with TRBD1 matching over 8 bases. The length of the CDR3 is 15 residues. CDR1 is LNHNV, CDR2 YYDKDF, per germline (reference sequence). With 0 bases clipped from V and 4 bases from J, the junction kept 2 bases outside the gene matches. The CDR3 DNA follows: TGTGCCACCAGCAGAGATGCAGGGGGCGGAAACACCATATATTTT. It translates to CATSRDAGGGNTIYF.

CDR3 DNA: TGTGCCAGCAGCTTTGGACAGGGAAAAGAGACCCAGTACTTC. This translates into CASSFGQGKETQYF. This chain connects TRBV7-3 to TRBJ2-5; 8 positions match TRBD1. After removal of 3 bases from V and 3 bases from J, the junction contained 3 bases not matched to a gene. CDR3 size: 14 residues. Germline CDR1 and CDR2: SGHTA and FQGTGA.

The CDR3 loop reads CASSLGGWSGNTIYF. The DNA of the CDR3 is TGTGCCAGCAGCTTAGGGGGATGGTCTGGAAACACCATATATTTT. This rearrangement joins TRBV11-2 to TRBJ1-3; no clear D gene. Germline V lookup: CDR1 SGHAT, CDR2 FQNNGV. V was cut by 1 base and J by 1 base, with 8 bases left in between. The CDR3 has 15 residues.

The genes are TRBV19 and TRBJ2-4, with TRBD2 identical over 13 bases. V was clipped by 5 bases and J by 0 bases; unmatched bases: 7. Germline V gene sequence: CDR1 LNHDA, CDR2 SQIVND (reference sequence). The CDR3 runs 18 residues. The CDR3 bases are TGTGCCAGTAGTTCCCAAAGGACTAGCGGGGGAGCCAAAAACATTCAGTACTTC. The encoded protein is CASSSQRTSGGAKNIQYF.

The chain joins TRBV6-5 to TRBJ2-4; the D is unclear. The V end was cut by 6 bases, the J end by 11 bases, with 14 bases between. The CDR3 length is 12 residues. CDR1 is MNHEY, CDR2 SVGAGI, per germline. The CDR3 DNA follows: TGTGCCAGCAGCCCCCGTTCAGGCGTTCAGTACTTC. Encoded protein: CASSPRSGVQYF.